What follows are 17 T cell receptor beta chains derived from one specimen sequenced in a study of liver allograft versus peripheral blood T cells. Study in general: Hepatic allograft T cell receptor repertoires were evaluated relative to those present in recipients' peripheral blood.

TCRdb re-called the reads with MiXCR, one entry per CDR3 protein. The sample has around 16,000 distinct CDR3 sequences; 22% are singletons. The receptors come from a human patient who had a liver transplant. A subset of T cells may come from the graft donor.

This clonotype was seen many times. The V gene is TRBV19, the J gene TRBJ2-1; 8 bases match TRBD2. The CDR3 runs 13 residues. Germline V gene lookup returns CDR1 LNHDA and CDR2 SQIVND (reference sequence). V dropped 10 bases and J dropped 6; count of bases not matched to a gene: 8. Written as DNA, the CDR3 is TGTGCCACCAGCGGGGGAGGGGCCAATGAGCAGTTCTTC. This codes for CATSGGGANEQFF.

CDR3 nucleotide sequence: TGTGCCAGCAGTCGGAATAGCGGGACCTACGAGCAGTACTTC. Protein product: CASSRNSGTYEQYF. V and J are TRBV27 and TRBJ2-7; 8 nucleotides agree with TRBD2. The CDR3 is 14 residues long. Germline CDR1 is MNHEY and CDR2 is SMNVEV (reference sequence). The V segment lost 5 bases and the J segment 2 bases; nucleotides outside the gene matches: 5.

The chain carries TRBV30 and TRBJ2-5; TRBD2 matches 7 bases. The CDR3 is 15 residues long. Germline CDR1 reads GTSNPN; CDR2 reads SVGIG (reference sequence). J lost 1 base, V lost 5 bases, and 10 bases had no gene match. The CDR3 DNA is TGTGCCTGGGCCCACGGCGGGGGTGGCCAAGAGACCCAGTACTTC. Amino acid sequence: CAWAHGGGGQETQYF.

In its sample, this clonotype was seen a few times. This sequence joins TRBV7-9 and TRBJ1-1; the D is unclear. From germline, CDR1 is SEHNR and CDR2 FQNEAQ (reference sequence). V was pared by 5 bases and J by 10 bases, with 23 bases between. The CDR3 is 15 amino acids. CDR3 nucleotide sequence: TGTGCCAGCAGCCGCAGTTTGGAGGCTTCGATTGGAGCTTTCTTT. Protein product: CASSRSLEASIGAFF.

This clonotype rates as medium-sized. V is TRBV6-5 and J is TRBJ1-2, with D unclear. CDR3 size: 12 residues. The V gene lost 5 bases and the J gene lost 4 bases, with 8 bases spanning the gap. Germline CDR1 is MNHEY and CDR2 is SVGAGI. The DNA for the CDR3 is TGTGCCAGCAGTCAATTTGCCTATGGCTACACCTTC. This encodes CASSQFAYGYTF.

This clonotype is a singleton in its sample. The CDR3 here is CSARVDTDTQYF. The CDR3 bases are TGCAGTGCTAGGGTGGACACAGATACGCAGTATTTT. The gene calls are TRBV20-1 and TRBJ2-3, with D unclear. Trimming cost V 3 bases and J 2 bases, with 6 bases left between them. From germline, CDR1 is DFQATT and CDR2 SNEGSKA (reference sequence). The CDR3 runs to 12 residues.

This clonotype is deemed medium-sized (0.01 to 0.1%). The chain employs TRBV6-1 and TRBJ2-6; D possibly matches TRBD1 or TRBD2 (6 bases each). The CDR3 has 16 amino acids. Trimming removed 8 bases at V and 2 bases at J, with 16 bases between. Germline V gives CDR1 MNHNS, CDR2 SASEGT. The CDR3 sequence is CASRGQGGAGANVLTF. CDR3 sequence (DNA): TGTGCCAGCCGGGGGCAGGGAGGCGCTGGGGCCAACGTCCTGACTTTC.

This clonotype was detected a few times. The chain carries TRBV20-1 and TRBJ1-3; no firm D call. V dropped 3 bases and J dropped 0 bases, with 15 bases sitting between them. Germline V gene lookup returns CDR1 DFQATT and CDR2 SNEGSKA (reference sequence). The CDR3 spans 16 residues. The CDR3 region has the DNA TGCAGTGCTAGCCAAGCAGGCATAAGCTCTGGAAACACCATATATTTT. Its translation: CSASQAGISSGNTIYF.

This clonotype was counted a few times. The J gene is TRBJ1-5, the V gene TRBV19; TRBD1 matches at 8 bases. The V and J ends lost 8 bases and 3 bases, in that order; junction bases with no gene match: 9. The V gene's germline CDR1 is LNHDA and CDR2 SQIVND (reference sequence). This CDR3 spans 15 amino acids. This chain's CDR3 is CASSGGQVFNQPQHF. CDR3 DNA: TGTGCCAGTTCGGGGGGACAGGTTTTCAATCAGCCCCAGCATTTT. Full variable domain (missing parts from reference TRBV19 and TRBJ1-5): DGGITQSPKYLFRKEGQNVTLSCEQNLNHDAMYWYRQDPGQGLRLIYYSQIVNDFQKGDIAEGYSVSREKKESFPLTVTSAQKNPTAFYLCASSGGQVFNQPQHFGDGTRLSIL.

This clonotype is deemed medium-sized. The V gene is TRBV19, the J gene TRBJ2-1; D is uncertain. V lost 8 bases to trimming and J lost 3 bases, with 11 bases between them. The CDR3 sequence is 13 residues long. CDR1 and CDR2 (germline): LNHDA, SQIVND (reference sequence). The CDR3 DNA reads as TGTGCCAGTGGAAATAGCAACTACAATGAGCAGTTCTTC. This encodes CASGNSNYNEQFF.

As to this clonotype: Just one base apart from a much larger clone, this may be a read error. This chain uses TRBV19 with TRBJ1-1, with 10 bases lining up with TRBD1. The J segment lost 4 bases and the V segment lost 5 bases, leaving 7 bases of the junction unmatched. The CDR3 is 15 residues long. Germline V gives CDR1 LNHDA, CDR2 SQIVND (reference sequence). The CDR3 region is CASSSPRTGGTEAFF. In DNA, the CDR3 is TGTGCCAGTAGTTCCCCTCGGACAGGGGGCACTGAAGCTTTCTTT. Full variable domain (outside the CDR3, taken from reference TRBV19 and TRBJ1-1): DGGITQSPKYLFRKEGQNVTLSCEQNLNHDAMYWYRQDPGQGLRLIYYSQIVNDFQKGDIAEGYSVSREKKESFPLTVTSAQKNPTAFYLCASSSPRTGGTEAFFGQGTRLTVV.

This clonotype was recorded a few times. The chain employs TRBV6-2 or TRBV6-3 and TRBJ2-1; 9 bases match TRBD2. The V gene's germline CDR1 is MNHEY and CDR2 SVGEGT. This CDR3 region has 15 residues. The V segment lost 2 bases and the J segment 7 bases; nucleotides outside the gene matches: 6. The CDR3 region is CASSYGGRARNEQFF. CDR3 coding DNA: TGTGCCAGCAGTTACGGCGGGAGGGCCAGGAATGAGCAGTTCTTC.

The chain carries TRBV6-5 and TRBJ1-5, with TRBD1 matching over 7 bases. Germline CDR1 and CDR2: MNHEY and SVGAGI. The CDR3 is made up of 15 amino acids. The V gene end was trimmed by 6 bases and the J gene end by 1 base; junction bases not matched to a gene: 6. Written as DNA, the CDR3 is TGTGCCAGCAGCATGGACAGGCGAAGCAATCAGCCCCAGCATTTT. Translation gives CASSMDRRSNQPQHF.

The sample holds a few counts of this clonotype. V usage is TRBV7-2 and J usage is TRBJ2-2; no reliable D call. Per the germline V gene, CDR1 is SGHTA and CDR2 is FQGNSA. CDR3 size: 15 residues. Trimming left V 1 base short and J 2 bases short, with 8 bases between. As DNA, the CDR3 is TGTGCCAGCAGCTTAGAAATGGATAACACCGGGGAGCTGTTTTTT. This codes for CASSLEMDNTGELFF.

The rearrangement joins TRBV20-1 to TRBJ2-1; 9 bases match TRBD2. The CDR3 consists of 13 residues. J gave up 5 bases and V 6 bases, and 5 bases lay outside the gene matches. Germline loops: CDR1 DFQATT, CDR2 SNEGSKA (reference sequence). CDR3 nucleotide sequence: TGCAGTGCATCGACTAGCGGACACAATGAGCAGTTCTTC. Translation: CSASTSGHNEQFF.

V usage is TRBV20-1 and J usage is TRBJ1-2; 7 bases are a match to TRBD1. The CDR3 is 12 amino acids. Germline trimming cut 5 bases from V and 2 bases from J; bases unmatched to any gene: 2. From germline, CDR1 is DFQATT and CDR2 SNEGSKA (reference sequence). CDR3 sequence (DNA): TGCAGTGCTCCGGACAGGAACTATGGCTACACCTTC. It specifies CSAPDRNYGYTF.

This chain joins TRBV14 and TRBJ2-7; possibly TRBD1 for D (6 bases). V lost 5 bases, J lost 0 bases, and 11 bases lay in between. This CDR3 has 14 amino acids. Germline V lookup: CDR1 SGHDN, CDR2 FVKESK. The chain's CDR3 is CASSVIQGSYEQYF. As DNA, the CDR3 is TGTGCCAGCAGCGTAATACAGGGCTCCTACGAGCAGTACTTC.